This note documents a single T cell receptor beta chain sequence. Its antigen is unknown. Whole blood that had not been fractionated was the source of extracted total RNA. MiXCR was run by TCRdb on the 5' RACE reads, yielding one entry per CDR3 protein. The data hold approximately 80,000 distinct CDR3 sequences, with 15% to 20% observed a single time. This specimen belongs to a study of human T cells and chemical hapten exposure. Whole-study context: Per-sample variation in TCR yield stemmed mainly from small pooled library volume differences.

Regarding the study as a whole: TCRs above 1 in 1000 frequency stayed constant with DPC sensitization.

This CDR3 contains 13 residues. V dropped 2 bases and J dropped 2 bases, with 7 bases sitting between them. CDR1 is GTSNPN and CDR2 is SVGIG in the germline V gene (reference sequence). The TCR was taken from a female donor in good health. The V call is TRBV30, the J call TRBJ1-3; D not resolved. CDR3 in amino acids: CAWSFGTGNTIYF. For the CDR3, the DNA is TGTGCCTGGAGTTTTGGCACTGGAAACACCATATATTTT.